This TCR beta chain derives from a study of CD8 T cells in ankylosing spondylitis. Study conclusions and caveats: Made up of roughly 8 highly homologous variants, a TCR beta motif appeared characteristic of ankylosing spondylitis blood.

TCRdb itself ran the 5' RACE reads through MiXCR, one entry per CDR3 protein. Of hundreds of thousands of distinct CDR3 sequences detected, 9.5% to 15% appear once; the ten largest clones hold about 6.8%. With V trimmed by 2 bases and J by 5 bases, 3 bases remained unmatched. Per germline, CDR1 SGHTA and CDR2 FQGNSA. The CDR3 extends over 15 amino acids. In the case of this clonotype: Its antigen remains unknown.

Material for sequencing was blood, either unsorted or a sorted T cell fraction (not recorded which). The chain has TRBV7-2 and TRBJ2-5, with TRBD2 matching 12 bases. This TCR was sampled from a male donor with ankylosing spondylitis. CDR3 residues: CASSLYTSGGETQYF. As DNA, the CDR3 is TGTGCCAGCAGCTTATACACTAGCGGGGGGGAGACCCAGTACTTC.